The text below deals with one TCR beta chain. No antigen is known for it. No much larger clone exists at a distance of one base, and base qualities are not known. Each collaborating institution followed its own protocols to collect whole blood in K2EDTA tubes. For TCRbeta analysis, collaborator samples were shipped as frozen whole blood, as isolated PBMCs, or as DNA extracted from either sample type. TCRbeta CDR3 regions were amplified from genomic DNA using the immunoSEQ Assay, a bias-controlled multiplex PCR. Per the original workflow: The number of nucleated cells in each sample was estimated from the amplification of reference gene primers within the assay. To quantify the absolute abundance of each unique TCRbeta CDR3 rearrangement, sequence reads were collapsed and filtered. For each sample, productive Simpson clonality was calculated as the square root of Simpson's diversity index over productive rearrangements. Here the immuneACCESS table is served through TCRdb, limited to in-frame sequences with V and J called. Missing clones are a known gap in these copies; in checked studies unresolved V genes cover under half, and the rest lacks a known reason. Clone size and the V and J calls come from that table; the DNA yielded D and trimming. This sample holds 180,000 or so clones; around four fifths were observed only once. The top ten clonotypes cover 2.8% of the sample.

The sample is drawn from a study of blood T cell repertoires in COVID-19 (TCRdb year 2020). Turning to the overall study: Samples from collaborators originated in the United States, Italy and Spain and spanned both the acute and convalescent phases of COVID-19. The material from the prospective study consisted of cDNA or gDNA derived from T cells, B-cell-depleted T cells, or PBMCs. Where HLA class I and class II types were available, the types were taken from metadata supplied by the sample provider, not from assay-based typing. The samples were drawn from the first 160 participants of the ongoing ImmuneRACE study and from 950 to 1,500 subjects provided by 6 global collaborators. The dataset comprised deeply sampled blood TCRbeta repertoires from subjects exposed to, actively infected with, or recovered from COVID-19. Sample metadata almost always included a de-identified subject ID, COVID-19 status, age in years and sex. The repertoires were made available in a free public database intended to serve as a resource for research on the immune response to SARS-CoV-2. Overall results and qualifications from the work: The quantity of clinical and demographic metadata differed by source and by participant and was supplied without curation.

Input material: peripheral blood. This TCR was recovered from an elderly woman with active or convalescent COVID-19.

At the DNA level, the sequence is TGTGCCAGCAGCCAAGGGGCAAGCTATGGCTACACCTTC. Translation gives CASSQGASYGYTF. In this chain, TRBV2 is recombined with TRBJ1-2, with a weak D call of TRBD1 (5 bases match). The CDR3 runs 13 amino acids, cysteine and phenylalanine included. The read is trimmed to its CDR3 DNA, 39 bases read in frame from base 1. The V and J ends are trimmed by 6 bases and 4 bases, leaving 12 bases between them. Per the germline V gene, SNHLY is the CDR1 and FYNNEI is the CDR2.